The source of this TCR beta chain is a study of blood T cells in healthy people across ages. For this clonotype: Since a much larger clone is just one base distant, this may be a read error.

Healthy Caucasian individuals from Russia aged about 6 to 100 were enrolled as donors. The CDR3 is 13 amino acids. It was with a sample-barcoded 5' primer and a J-beta primer mix that a second PCR of about 7 to 12 cycles was run. Each cDNA molecule received a tag from a template-switch adaptor that had 12 random nucleotides. From the 5' RACE reads, TCRdb called clonotypes with MiXCR, one entry per CDR3 protein. There are fewer than 2 million distinct CDR3 sequences in the sample; roughly 43% occur only once, and around 23% lies in the top ten. The origin of this receptor is a human donor in good health. Sequenced sample: blood. This rearrangement joins TRBV12-3 or TRBV12-4 to TRBJ2-7; D remains unclear. CDR3 nucleotides: TGTACCAGCAGTTTTAGGTTTTCCTACGAGCAGTACTTC. Encoded protein: CTSSFRFSYEQYF.